The clone carrying this TCR beta chain appeared once. What it recognizes is unknown. This entry is derived from a study of T-cell reconstitution after alpha-beta-depleted transplantation in children. Germline V gives CDR1 KGHSH, CDR2 LQKENI. V lost 6 bases to trimming and J lost 6 bases, with 14 bases between them. This CDR3 region has 13 residues. Library preparation (for TCRbeta) was performed with unique molecular identifiers. TCRdb itself ran the PCR reads through MiXCR, one entry per CDR3 protein. Here the sample spans 500,000 to 750,000 distinct CDR3 sequences, 10% to 15% being singletons. Overall study findings and caveats: Several hundred graft clones that had expanded were reportedly the source of alpha-beta T cells about two months after transplant. At day 60, the high TCRbeta diversity found in some patients originated from recipient T cells and thymic progenitors that had survived. From newly produced T cells came most of the T-cell counts and diversity one year after transplant.

This TCR derives from a male patient between 5 and 17 years old who had a stem cell transplant for acute myeloid leukemia, so the T cells may come from the graft donor. The chain employs TRBV18 and TRBJ1-1; D unclear. The starting material was PBMCs, mostly from graft donor cells, obtained 360 days after TCRalphabeta/CD19-depleted stem cell transplant. CDR3 sequence: CASSPDLSPEAFF. The CDR3 DNA sequence: TGTGCCAGCTCCCCCGATCTTTCTCCTGAAGCTTTCTTT.